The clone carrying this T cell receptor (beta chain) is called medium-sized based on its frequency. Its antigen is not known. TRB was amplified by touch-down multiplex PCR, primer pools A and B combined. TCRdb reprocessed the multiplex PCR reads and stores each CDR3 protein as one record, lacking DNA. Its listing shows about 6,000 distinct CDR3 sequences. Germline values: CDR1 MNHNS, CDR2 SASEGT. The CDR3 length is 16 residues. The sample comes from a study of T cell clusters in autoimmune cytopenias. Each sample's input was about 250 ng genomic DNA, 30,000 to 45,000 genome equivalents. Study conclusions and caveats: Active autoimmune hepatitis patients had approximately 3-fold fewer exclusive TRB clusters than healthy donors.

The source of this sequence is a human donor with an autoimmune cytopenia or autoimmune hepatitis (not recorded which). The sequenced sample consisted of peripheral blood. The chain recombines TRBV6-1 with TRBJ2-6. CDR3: CASSEGQGSGANVLTF.